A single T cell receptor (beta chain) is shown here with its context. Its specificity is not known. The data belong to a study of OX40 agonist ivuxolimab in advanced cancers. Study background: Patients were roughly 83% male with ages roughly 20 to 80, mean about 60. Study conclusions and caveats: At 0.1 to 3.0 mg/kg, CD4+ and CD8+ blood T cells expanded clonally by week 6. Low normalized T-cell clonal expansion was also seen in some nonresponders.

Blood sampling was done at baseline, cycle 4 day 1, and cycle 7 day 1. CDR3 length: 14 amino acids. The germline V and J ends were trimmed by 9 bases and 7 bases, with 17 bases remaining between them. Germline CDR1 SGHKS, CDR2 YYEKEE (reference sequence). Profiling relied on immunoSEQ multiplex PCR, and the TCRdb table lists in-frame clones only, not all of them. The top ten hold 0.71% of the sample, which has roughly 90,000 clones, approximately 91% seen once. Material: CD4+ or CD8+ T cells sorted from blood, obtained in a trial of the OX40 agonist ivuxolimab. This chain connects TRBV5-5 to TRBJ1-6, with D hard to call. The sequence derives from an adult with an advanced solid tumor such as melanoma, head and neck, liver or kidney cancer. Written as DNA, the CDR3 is TGTGCCACGGCCTTCTGGGGAGGAAATTCACCCCTCCACTTT. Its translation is CATAFWGGNSPLHF. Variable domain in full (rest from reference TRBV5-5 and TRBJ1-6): DAGVTQSPTHLIKTRGQQVTLRCSPISGHKSVSWYQQVLGQGPQFIFQYYEKEERGRGNFPDRFSARQFPNYSSELNVNALLLGDSALYLCATAFWGGNSPLHFGNGTRLTVT.